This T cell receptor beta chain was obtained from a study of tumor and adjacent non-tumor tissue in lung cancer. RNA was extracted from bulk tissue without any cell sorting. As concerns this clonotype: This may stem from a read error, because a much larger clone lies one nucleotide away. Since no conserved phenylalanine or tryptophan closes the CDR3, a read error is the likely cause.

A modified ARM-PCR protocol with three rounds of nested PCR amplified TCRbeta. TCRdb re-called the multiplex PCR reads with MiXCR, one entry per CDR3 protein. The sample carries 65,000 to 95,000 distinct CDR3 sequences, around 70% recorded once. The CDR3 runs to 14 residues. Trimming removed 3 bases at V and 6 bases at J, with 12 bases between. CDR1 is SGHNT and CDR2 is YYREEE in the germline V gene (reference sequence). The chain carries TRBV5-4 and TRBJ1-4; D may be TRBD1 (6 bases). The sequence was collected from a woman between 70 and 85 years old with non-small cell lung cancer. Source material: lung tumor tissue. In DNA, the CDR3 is TGTGCCAGCAGCTCCCGAGGGGGAGATGAAAAACTGTTTCTT. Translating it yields CASSSRGGDEKLFL.